A selection of T cell receptor beta chains follows, all from one sample in a study of regulatory T cells in long-lasting Graves disease. TCRdb called the multiplex PCR reads again in MiXCR, with one record for every CDR3 protein. The table lists 350,000 to 550,000 distinct CDR3 sequences, 14% to 15% of them singletons. These sequences were also reported in another study, on T cells in Graves' hyperthyroidism and ophthalmopathy.

The sample was peripheral blood mononuclear cells (PBMCs), taken at new diagnosis, from a patient treated with antithyroid drugs. The source is a woman in her 30s with Graves disease. The CDR3 runs from the conserved cysteine through the conserved F or W. D genes are given only for firm matches. Clone size, where shown, is once, few, many, or a class for clones that have expanded.

j_call,clone_size,d_call,v_call,cdr3_nt,cdr3_aa
TRBJ2-1,many,TRBD1,TRBV9,TGTGCCAGCAGCGTAGGAGGGGACAGGTCCTACAATGAGCAGTTCTTC,CASSVGGDRSYNEQFF
TRBJ1-2,few,TRBD1,TRBV9,TGTGCCAGCAGCGTAGACGGACAGGGGGTCCATGGCTACACCTTC,CASSVDGQGVHGYTF
TRBJ2-7,many,TRBD2,TRBV20-1,TGCAGTGCTAGGTCTAGCGGGAGCTACGAGCAGTACTTC,CSARSSGSYEQYF
TRBJ2-7,few,TRBD1,TRBV19,TGTGCCAGTAGTATGACAGGGAACGCGGGTCCCGAGCAGTACTTC,CASSMTGNAGPEQYF
TRBJ2-7,many,NA,TRBV27,TGTGCCAGCAGTCCATGGGGCGTAGAACGAGAACCCTACGAGCAGTACTTC,CASSPWGVEREPYEQYF
TRBJ1-5,few,NA,TRBV19,TGTGCCAGTAGTATAGAAGGAGTATCCCAGCATTTT,CASSIEGVSQHF
TRBJ2-1,NA,NA,TRBV10-3,TGTGCCATCAGTTCCGGACGAGGCTCCTACAATGAGCAGTTCTTC,CAISSGRGSYNEQFF
TRBJ2-1,many,TRBD1,TRBV18,TGTGCCAGCTCACAAGTACAGGGGGCTAACAATGAGCAGTTCTTC,CASSQVQGANNEQFF
TRBJ2-7,many,NA,TRBV6-1,TGTGCCAGCCGCCAAGCTCAGGGCCCATTCTCCTACGAGCAGTACTTC,CASRQAQGPFSYEQYF
TRBJ2-7,many,TRBD1,TRBV12-3/TRBV12-4,TGTGCCAGCAGCCCCGGACAGGGGGTGCGCTACGAGCAGTACTTC,CASSPGQGVRYEQYF
TRBJ1-1,many,NA,TRBV18,TGTGCCAGCTCTCGGGACGCTGCCACTGAAGCTTTCTTT,CASSRDAATEAFF
TRBJ2-3,many,TRBD2,TRBV5-1,TGCGCCAGCAGCTTGCCCGGGACTAGCGGCACAGATACGCAGTATTTT,CASSLPGTSGTDTQYF
TRBJ2-2,few,TRBD1,TRBV25-1,TGTGCCAGCAGTGACTTGGGACAGGGAATCGGGGAGCTGTTTTTT,CASSDLGQGIGELFF
TRBJ2-5,NA,NA,TRBV19,TGTGCCAGTAGAAGCCCAGGGCTAGAGACCCAGTACTTC,CASRSPGLETQYF
TRBJ2-4,few,NA,TRBV6-2/TRBV6-3,TGTGCCAGCAGTGAGAAGGTCAGCGGAGCCAAAAACATTCAGTACTTC,CASSEKVSGAKNIQYF
TRBJ2-7,NA,TRBD2,TRBV11-2,TGTGCCAGCAGCCCGAGGACTAGCGGGACGCGGGACGAGCAGTACTTC,CASSPRTSGTRDEQYF
TRBJ2-3,many,NA,TRBV20-1,TGCAGTGCTAATCGGCGCACAGATACGCAGTATTTT,CSANRRTDTQYF
TRBJ2-7,many,NA,TRBV5-1,TGCGCCAGCAGCTTGGTTGCGGGTATCGACGAGCAGTACTTC,CASSLVAGIDEQYF
TRBJ1-2,many,TRBD1,TRBV6-5,TGTGCCAGCAGTTACTCGGGACAGGGTGGATATGGCTACACCTTC,CASSYSGQGGYGYTF
TRBJ2-7,many,TRBD2,TRBV20-1,TGCAGTGCTAGAGTGTGGGGACTAGCGGGCTACGAGCAGTACTTC,CSARVWGLAGYEQYF
TRBJ2-7,many,TRBD1,TRBV5-1,TGCGCCAGCACACCGGGACAGGGGCTCCACGAGCAGTACTTC,CASTPGQGLHEQYF
TRBJ2-7,few,NA,TRBV4-2,TGTGCCAGCAGCCAAGGGCTAAGGTCCACGGGTTTTTACGAGCAGTACTTC,CASSQGLRSTGFYEQYF
TRBJ2-1,NA,NA,TRBV7-9,TGTGCCAGCAGCTTAGCAAGGGACCTTGCGGGGTTCAGGGACAATGAGCAGTTCTTC,CASSLARDLAGFRDNEQFF
TRBJ2-1,many,TRBD2,TRBV11-2,TGTGCCAGCAGACCTCTAGCGGGAGGGCTCCACACCTACAATGAGCAGTTCTTC,CASRPLAGGLHTYNEQFF
TRBJ1-2,many,NA,TRBV11-3,TGTGCCAGCAGCTTAGGGGCCGTGGATGGCTACACCTTC,CASSLGAVDGYTF
TRBJ1-4,few,NA,TRBV27,TGTGCCAGCAGTGGTCGAACAGACGATAATGAAAAACTGTTTTTT,CASSGRTDDNEKLFF
TRBJ1-2,few,NA,TRBV9,TGTGCCAGCAGCTCCCACGACAGTTCCTATGGCTACACCTTC,CASSSHDSSYGYTF
TRBJ2-3,few,NA,TRBV18,TGTGCCAGCTCATCAAACCAGGCTCGCTTATCCACAGATACGCAGTATTTT,CASSSNQARLSTDTQYF
TRBJ1-2,few,NA,TRBV5-1,TGCGCCAGCAGCTTTGTGAGGGATGTCGGTGGCTACACCTTC,CASSFVRDVGGYTF
TRBJ2-7,many,TRBD2,TRBV20-1,TGCAGTGCTTTGATGGCGGGAGGGCCGTACGAGCAGTACTTC,CSALMAGGPYEQYF
TRBJ1-6,few,NA,TRBV6-1,TGTGCCAGCAGGATACAGGGATTCAATTCACCCCTCCACTTT,CASRIQGFNSPLHF
TRBJ1-5,many,NA,TRBV5-5,TGTGCCAGCAGCTTGGCGTCGACAAGGCTAGGCAATCAGCCCCAGCATTTT,CASSLASTRLGNQPQHF
TRBJ1-4,few,NA,TRBV15,TGTGCCACCAGCCGAGGGGGGAGGGATGAAAAACTGTTTTTT,CATSRGGRDEKLFF
TRBJ1-2,once,NA,TRBV6-2/TRBV6-3,TGTGCCAGCAGTTACCAGGGCAGGGGATACTATGGCTACACCTTC,CASSYQGRGYYGYTF
TRBJ2-7,NA,TRBD1,TRBV6-5,TGTGCCAGCAGTTACTCCGGGACAGGGTTACGGGAGCAGTACTTC,CASSYSGTGLREQYF
TRBJ2-1,many,NA,TRBV20-1,TGCAGTGCTAGCGGGGGCTTCGTACCCGGCAATGAGCAGTTCTTC,CSASGGFVPGNEQFF
TRBJ1-2,NA,NA,TRBV6-2/TRBV6-3,TGTGCCAGCAGTCGACGGGACACGGACCCCGTCTATGGCTACACCTTC,CASSRRDTDPVYGYTF
TRBJ2-7,many,NA,TRBV30,TGTGCCCTATTACTACCTTATGGCTACGAGCAGTACTTC,CALLLPYGYEQYF
TRBJ2-7,many,NA,TRBV6-2/TRBV6-3,TGTGCCAGCAACCAGGCCCTCTCCTACGAGCAGTACTTC,CASNQALSYEQYF
TRBJ2-1,many,TRBD2,TRBV27,TGTGCCAGCAACCCCGGGACTATTGGGGAGCAGTTCTTC,CASNPGTIGEQFF
TRBJ2-3,NA,NA,TRBV27,TGTGCCAGCAGTTTAGCGGACATACTCGCAGATACGCAGTATTTT,CASSLADILADTQYF
TRBJ2-1,many,TRBD2,TRBV5-1,TGCGCCAGCAGCTTGAAAAGGACTAGCGGCTCCTACAATGAGCAGTTCTTC,CASSLKRTSGSYNEQFF
TRBJ1-3,many,TRBD1,TRBV6-1,TGTGCCAGCAGTGAAGCTCCGGGACAGTTCTCTGGAAACACCATATATTTT,CASSEAPGQFSGNTIYF
TRBJ2-2,few,TRBD2,TRBV19,TGTGCCAGTATCACTCGGGAGGTCACCGGGGAGCTGTTTTTT,CASITREVTGELFF
TRBJ1-4,few,NA,TRBV20-1,TGCAGTGCTAGCTTGAGGACAACTAATGAAAAACTGTTTTTT,CSASLRTTNEKLFF
TRBJ2-2,many,NA,TRBV5-6,TGTGCCAGCAGCTTGCCTAGCGAGGTAACCGGGGAGCTGTTTTTT,CASSLPSEVTGELFF
TRBJ2-3,NA,NA,TRBV6-2/TRBV6-3,TGTGCCAGCAGCGAGACAGGTTATTGGACAGATACGCAGTATTTT,CASSETGYWTDTQYF
TRBJ2-2,NA,NA,TRBV25-1,TGTGCCAGCAGTGTGAAAAGAGGCACCGGGGAGCTGTTTTTT,CASSVKRGTGELFF
TRBJ1-4,few,TRBD1,TRBV4-1,TGCGCCAGCAGCCAAGTCCCGGGACAGGCTAATGAAAAACTGTTTTTT,CASSQVPGQANEKLFF
TRBJ2-1,many,TRBD2,TRBV20-1,TGCAGTGCCCCGCTAGCGGGAGATGAGCAGTTCTTC,CSAPLAGDEQFF
TRBJ2-1,few,NA,TRBV6-2/TRBV6-3,TGTGCCAGCAGTTACGGTCGGTTTTTGGATGAGCAGTTCTTC,CASSYGRFLDEQFF
TRBJ2-1,NA,NA,TRBV7-9,TGTGCCAGCAGCTCACCCGCCGGGGCTACCTCCTACAATGAGCAGTTCTTC,CASSSPAGATSYNEQFF
TRBJ2-1,NA,TRBD2,TRBV7-9,TGTGCCAGCAGCTTAGGGGGGGGACCACCTCTCTACAATGAGCAGTTCTTC,CASSLGGGPPLYNEQFF
TRBJ2-4,many,NA,TRBV2,TGTGCCAGCAATAAGGGAGTAGCCAAAAACATTCAGTACTTC,CASNKGVAKNIQYF
TRBJ2-2,many,NA,TRBV11-2,TGTGCCAGCAGCTGGCAGGGGCCCCCCACCGGGGAGCTGTTTTTT,CASSWQGPPTGELFF
TRBJ2-7,few,TRBD2,TRBV20-1,TGCAGTGTCCCTAGCGGGACGGCCTACGAGCAGTACTTC,CSVPSGTAYEQYF
TRBJ2-1,many,NA,TRBV2,TGTGCCAGCCGGGCTGAGGCTCCTGTTAGGGGCGAGCAGTTCTTC,CASRAEAPVRGEQFF